Listed below are T cell receptor beta chains from one sample, sequenced in a study of cytomegalovirus exposure and HLA in healthy donors. Some clones are missing from TCRdb's copy, which holds only in-frame ones; the method was immunoSEQ multiplex PCR. In total, the table holds about 96,000 clones. The sample taken for sequencing was PBMCs. These receptors came from a woman in her 30s in good health and CMV-seronegative. CDR3s include the opening cysteine and the closing phenylalanine or tryptophan. A D gene is named only where the DNA matches it firmly.

TRBV7-2,TRBJ2-7,TRBD2,TGTGCCAGCAGCTCGACTAGCGGGAGTCACTACGAGCAGTACTTC,CASSSTSGSHYEQYF
TRBV15,TRBJ2-1,NA,TGTGCCACCAGCACACTATGGCAGACCTACAATGAGCAGTTCTTC,CATSTLWQTYNEQFF
TRBV5-1,TRBJ2-7,NA,TGCGCCAGCAGCTTTGAGCCGTCTTCTTACGAGCAGTACTTC,CASSFEPSSYEQYF
TRBV21-1,TRBJ1-4,NA,TGTGCCAGCAGCAAAGACCTGGGGGCAGTTAATGAAAAACTGTTTTTT,CASSKDLGAVNEKLFF
TRBV11-2,TRBJ2-7,TRBD1,TGTGCCAGCAGCTTTGGCCAGGGACAGCTCTACGAGCAGTACTTC,CASSFGQGQLYEQYF
TRBV7-3,TRBJ2-2,NA,TGTGCCAGCAGCAAAAACCCAGGGGCGGACACCGGGGAGCTGTTTTTT,CASSKNPGADTGELFF
TRBV28,TRBJ1-2,TRBD1,TGTGCCAGCAGTTTATTGGGACAGGGGGCGCAAGGCTACACCTTC,CASSLLGQGAQGYTF
TRBV9,TRBJ2-3,TRBD2,TGTGCCAGCAGCGTAGGTCTAGCGGGGGGGCAAGATACGCAGTATTTT,CASSVGLAGGQDTQYF
TRBV9,TRBJ2-1,TRBD2,TGTGCCAGCAGCGCCATGGGGGGGTCCTACAATGAGCAGTTCTTC,CASSAMGGSYNEQFF
TRBV28,TRBJ2-7,NA,TGTGCCAGCAGTGCGAGTACGAAGCAGTACTTC,CASSASTKQYF
TRBV11-2,TRBJ2-2,NA,TGTGCCAGCAGATCACCAAGGCGGTCGAACACCGGGGAGCTGTTTTTT,CASRSPRRSNTGELFF
TRBV29-1,TRBJ2-3,TRBD2,TGCAGCGCCGGAGAGGTGGGGGTAGCGGGTACGCAGTATTTT,CSAGEVGVAGTQYF
TRBV29-1,TRBJ2-3,TRBD2,TGCAGCGTTGGGTCTAGCGGGGGCCCAGATACGCAGTATTTT,CSVGSSGGPDTQYF
TRBV6-1,TRBJ1-5,NA,TGTGCCAGCAGTGAATTTAATAACAGGGAATTCAATCAGCCCCAGCATTTT,CASSEFNNREFNQPQHF
TRBV27,TRBJ1-5,NA,TGTGCCAGCAGTTTAGGGCAGGGAGGGCAGCCCCAGCATTTT,CASSLGQGGQPQHF
TRBV11-3,TRBJ2-1,NA,TGTGCCAGCAGCCAGGGGCGGGTTCCAAACAATGAGCAGTTCTTC,CASSQGRVPNNEQFF
TRBV5-1,TRBJ1-1,NA,TGCGCCAGCAGCTTCGGGGGGCCGAACACTGAAGCTTTCTTT,CASSFGGPNTEAFF
TRBV5-1,TRBJ2-2,TRBD1,TGCGCCAGCAGCTCCTGGACAGGAGATATTACCACCGGGGAGCTGTTTTTT,CASSSWTGDITTGELFF
TRBV19,TRBJ1-1,NA,TGTGCCAGTAGTATTTTACCGGAGCCTATGAACACTGAAGCTTTCTTT,CASSILPEPMNTEAFF
TRBV2,TRBJ1-1,TRBD1,TGTGCCAGCAGTCGCTACAGGGGTACTGAAGCTTTCTTT,CASSRYRGTEAFF
TRBV5-4,TRBJ1-3,NA,TGTGCCAGCAGCAGACAGGGAAACACCATATATTTT,CASSRQGNTIYF
TRBV9,TRBJ2-7,NA,TGTGCCAGCAGCGAGGGGGCTAGCGTCTCCTACGAGCAGTACTTC,CASSEGASVSYEQYF
TRBV19,TRBJ1-5,TRBD1,TGTGCCAGTAGTCTAACAGGGGCTAGTAGTCAGCCCCAGCATTTT,CASSLTGASSQPQHF
TRBV7-9,TRBJ2-7,TRBD2,TGTGCCAGCAGCTCCGGGACTAGCGCGTACGAGCAGTACTTC,CASSSGTSAYEQYF
TRBV28,TRBJ2-7,TRBD1,TGTGCCAGCAGCCCTCCCACGGGACAGGGGAACTACGAGCAGTACTTC,CASSPPTGQGNYEQYF
TRBV15,TRBJ2-5,TRBD1,TGTGCCACCAGCAGAGAAATCCGGGACAGGGGTTACATGCAAGAGACCCAGTACTTC,CATSREIRDRGYMQETQYF
TRBV19,TRBJ2-5,NA,TGTGCCAGTAGTATAGTCGGGGAAGAGACCCAGTACTTC,CASSIVGEETQYF
TRBV4-2,TRBJ2-3,TRBD2,TGTGCCAGCAGCGACGGGAAAGCGGGGAGCACAGATACGCAGTATTTT,CASSDGKAGSTDTQYF
TRBV5-1,TRBJ2-7,TRBD1,TGCGCCAGCAGAAGGACAGGGTGGTACGAGCAGTACTTC,CASRRTGWYEQYF
TRBV4-1,TRBJ2-3,NA,TGCGCCAGCAGCCAACGGAGCCCGCCAGATACGCAGTATTTT,CASSQRSPPDTQYF
TRBV27,TRBJ2-3,NA,TGTGCCAGCAGTTTATCTTGGGCTACTAGCACAGATACGCAGTATTTT,CASSLSWATSTDTQYF
TRBV27,TRBJ1-1,TRBD1,TGTGCCAGCAGTTCTCTGGGACAGATGAACACTGAAGCTTTCTTT,CASSSLGQMNTEAFF
TRBV9,TRBJ2-1,TRBD1,TGTGCCAGCAGCGTCCGGGACAGGGATTACAATGAGCAGTTCTTC,CASSVRDRDYNEQFF
TRBV5-5,TRBJ1-2,TRBD1,TGTGCCAGCAGCACTAACAGGGGGCTGGGCTATGGCTACACCTTC,CASSTNRGLGYGYTF
TRBV28,TRBJ2-3,TRBD1,TGTGCCAGCAGTACCCTTAAGGGGGCGCGGGCAGATACGCAGTATTTT,CASSTLKGARADTQYF
TRBV10-3,TRBJ2-2,NA,TGTGCCATCAGTGATACAGGCCCCGGGGAGCTGTTTTTT,CAISDTGPGELFF
TRBV10-1,TRBJ2-3,TRBD1,TGCGCCAGCAGTGAGTCCTCACAGGGGTCATTCACAGATACGCAGTATTTT,CASSESSQGSFTDTQYF
TRBV5-6,TRBJ2-5,TRBD2,TGTGCCAGCAGCACCAAACTAGCGGGAATTCAAGAGACCCAGTACTTC,CASSTKLAGIQETQYF
TRBV25-1,TRBJ2-1,NA,TGTGCCAGCTCCACCCAGGGTTCCTACAATGAGCAGTTCTTC,CASSTQGSYNEQFF
TRBV4-1,TRBJ1-2,NA,TGCGCCAGCAGCCAAGCCCCAGGGACAAACTATGGCTACACCTTC,CASSQAPGTNYGYTF
TRBV13,TRBJ2-3,NA,TGTGCCAGCAGCTTAGGACTAGCCGCTTATACGCAGTATTTT,CASSLGLAAYTQYF
TRBV28,TRBJ2-5,NA,TGTGCCAGCAGCCCATCCCGACGGGGCCAAGAGACCCAGTACTTC,CASSPSRRGQETQYF
TRBV28,TRBJ1-1,NA,TGTGCCAGCAGTTTCGGTCCACAGGGAGATACTGAAGCTTTCTTT,CASSFGPQGDTEAFF
TRBV11-2,TRBJ2-3,NA,TGTGCCAGCAGCTTAATATCATCGGGTTTAGTGGATACGCAGTATTTT,CASSLISSGLVDTQYF
TRBV6-1,TRBJ2-2,NA,TGTGCCAGCAGTGAAGCCAAGAGCTCTACCACCGGGGAGCTGTTTTTT,CASSEAKSSTTGELFF
TRBV5-6,TRBJ2-2,TRBD1,TGTGCCAGCAGCCCGGGACAGGGCAACACCGGGGAGCTGTTTTTT,CASSPGQGNTGELFF
TRBV10-1,TRBJ2-2,NA,TGCGCCAGCAGTGAAAAAACGTCTACGAACACCGGGGAGCTGTTTTTT,CASSEKTSTNTGELFF
TRBV27,TRBJ2-3,TRBD2,TGTGCCAGCAGACCCCAAAGCGGGGGGACCCTTGCAGATACGCAGTATTTT,CASRPQSGGTLADTQYF
TRBV19,TRBJ1-6,NA,TGTGCCAGTAGGGAGGGGAATTCACCCCTCCACTTT,CASREGNSPLHF
TRBV11-2,TRBJ2-7,TRBD2,TGTGCCAGCAGCTTAGGAGCGGGGGCCGAGCAGTGCTTC,CASSLGAGAEQCF
TRBV7-8,TRBJ2-3,NA,TGTGCCAGCAGCTTAGTGCTGGCGGGGGCTAGCACAGATACGCAGTATTTT,CASSLVLAGASTDTQYF
TRBV10-2,TRBJ1-5,NA,TGCGCCAGCAGTCCAGGGGACACCAGATATAGCAATCAGCCCCAGCATTTT,CASSPGDTRYSNQPQHF
TRBV28,TRBJ2-5,TRBD2,TGTGCCAGCAGTTTTGGGGCCGGGGGGCAAGAGACCCAGTACTTC,CASSFGAGGQETQYF
TRBV28,TRBJ2-2,NA,TGTGCCTGCCGGCAGGGTCGTGTCACCGGGGAGCTGTTTTTT,CACRQGRVTGELFF
TRBV2,TRBJ2-7,TRBD2,TGTGCCAGCACCCCGCAGTGGCGGGAGATCATCTACGAGCAGTACTTC,CASTPQWREIIYEQYF
TRBV27,TRBJ1-6,TRBD1,TGTGCCAGCATCATACCTGGCGGGGACAGGAGTAATTCACCCCTCCACTTT,CASIIPGGDRSNSPLHF
TRBV7-2,TRBJ2-1,TRBD1,TGTGCCAGCAGCTCAGACAGGGCGGCGGAGTTCTTC,CASSSDRAAEFF